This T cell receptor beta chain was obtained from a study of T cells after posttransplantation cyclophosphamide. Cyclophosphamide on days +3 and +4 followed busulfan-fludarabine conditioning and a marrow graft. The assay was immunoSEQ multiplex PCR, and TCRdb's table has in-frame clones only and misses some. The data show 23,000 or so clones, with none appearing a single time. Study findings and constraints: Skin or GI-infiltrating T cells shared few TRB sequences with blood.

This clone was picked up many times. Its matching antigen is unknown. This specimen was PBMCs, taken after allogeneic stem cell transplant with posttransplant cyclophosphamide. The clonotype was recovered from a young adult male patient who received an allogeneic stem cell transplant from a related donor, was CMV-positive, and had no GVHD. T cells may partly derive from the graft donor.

In DNA, the CDR3 is TGTGCCAGCAGATCCGCGGGGTTTTACAATGAGCAGTTCTTC. Its protein is CASRSAGFYNEQFF. The J gene is TRBJ2-1, the V gene TRBV6-5; a weak D match, TRBD2 (6 bases). CDR1 is MNHEY and CDR2 is SVGAGI in the germline V gene. The CDR3 runs 14 residues. Trimming took 6 bases from V and 4 from J, leaving 13 bases between them.